This TCR beta chain was profiled in a study of long-term antiretroviral therapy in people with HIV. An immunoSEQ assay, version v3.0, was performed at survey level. The data were produced by immunoSEQ multiplex PCR, yet TCRdb's version contains in-frame clones alone and is incomplete. The data contain 20,000 to 25,000 clones, about four fifths of them singletons. Study-level results: Controls had broader CDR3 length ranges than HIV repertoires did.

Germline-derived CDR1 and CDR2 are LNHDA and SQIVND (reference sequence). Unmatched junction bases numbered 2, after V lost 1 base and J lost 1 base. The CDR3 covers 15 residues. Concerning this clone: Its specificity is unknown.

The receptor comes from a man aged 35-49 years with HIV. The specimen was unsorted PBMCs, collected 0.5 years before starting antiretroviral therapy. The rearrangement links TRBV19 to TRBJ2-5; TRBD1 agrees at 8 bases. DNA for the CDR3: TGTGCCAGTAGTATAGGGGACAGGCTCCAAGAGACCCAGTACTTC. Amino acid sequence: CASSIGDRLQETQYF.